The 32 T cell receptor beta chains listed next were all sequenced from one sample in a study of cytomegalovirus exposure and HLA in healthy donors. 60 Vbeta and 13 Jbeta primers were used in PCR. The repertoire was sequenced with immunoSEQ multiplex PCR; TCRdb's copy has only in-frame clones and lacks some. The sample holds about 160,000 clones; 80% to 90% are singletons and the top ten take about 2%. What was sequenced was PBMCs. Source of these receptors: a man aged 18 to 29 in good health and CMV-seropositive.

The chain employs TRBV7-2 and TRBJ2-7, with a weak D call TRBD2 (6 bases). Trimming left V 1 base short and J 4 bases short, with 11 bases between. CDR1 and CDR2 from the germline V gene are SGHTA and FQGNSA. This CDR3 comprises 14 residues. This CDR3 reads CASSLDHAGYEQYF. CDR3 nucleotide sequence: TGTGCCAGCAGCTTAGATCATGCGGGGTACGAGCAGTACTTC.

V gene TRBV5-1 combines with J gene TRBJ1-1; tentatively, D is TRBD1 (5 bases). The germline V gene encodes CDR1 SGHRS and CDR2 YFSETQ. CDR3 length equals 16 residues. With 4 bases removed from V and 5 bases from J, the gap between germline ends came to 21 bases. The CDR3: CASSGGELDGRTEAFF. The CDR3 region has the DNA TGCGCCAGCAGCGGGGGGGAGCTAGACGGCAGGACTGAAGCTTTCTTT.

The CDR3 nucleotides read TGTGCCAGCAGCCCTGACAGGGGAAGCAATCAGCCCCAGCATTTT. As protein: CASSPDRGSNQPQHF. The rearrangement joins TRBV7-9 to TRBJ1-5, with 8 bases aligning to TRBD1. There are 15 residues in the CDR3. Germline loops: CDR1 SEHNR, CDR2 FQNEAQ (reference sequence). Trimming at V came to 5 bases and at J to 1 base, leaving 4 bases not matched to a gene.

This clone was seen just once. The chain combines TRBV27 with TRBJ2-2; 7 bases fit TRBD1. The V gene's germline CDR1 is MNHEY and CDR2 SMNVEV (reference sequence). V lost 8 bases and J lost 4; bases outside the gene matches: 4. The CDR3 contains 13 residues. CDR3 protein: CASLRQGTGELFF. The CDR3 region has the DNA TGTGCCAGCTTAAGACAGGGCACCGGGGAGCTGTTTTTT.

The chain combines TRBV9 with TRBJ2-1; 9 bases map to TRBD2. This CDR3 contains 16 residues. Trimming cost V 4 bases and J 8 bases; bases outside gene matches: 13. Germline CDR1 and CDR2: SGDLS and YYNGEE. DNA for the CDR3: TGTGCCAGCAGCCCTAGCGGGGATTGGAGTTGGTATGAGCAGTTCTTC. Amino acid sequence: CASSPSGDWSWYEQFF.

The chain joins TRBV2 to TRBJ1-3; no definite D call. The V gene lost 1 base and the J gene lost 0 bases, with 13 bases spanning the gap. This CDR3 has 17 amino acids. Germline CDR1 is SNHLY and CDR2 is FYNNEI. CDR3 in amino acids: CASSEGLGVNSGNTIYF. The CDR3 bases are TGTGCCAGCAGTGAAGGCCTCGGGGTAAACTCTGGAAACACCATATATTTT.

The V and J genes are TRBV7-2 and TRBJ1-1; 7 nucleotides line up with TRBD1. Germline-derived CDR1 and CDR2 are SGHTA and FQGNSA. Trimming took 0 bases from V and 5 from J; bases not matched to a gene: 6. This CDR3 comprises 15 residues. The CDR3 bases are TGTGCCAGCAGCTTAGCAGAGGGGGCCTGGACTGAAGCTTTCTTT. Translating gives CASSLAEGAWTEAFF. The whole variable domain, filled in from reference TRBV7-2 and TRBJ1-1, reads GAGVSQSPSNKVTEKGKDVELRCDPISGHTALYWYRQSLGQGLEFLIYFQGNSAPDKSGLPSDRFSAERTGGSVSTLTIQRTQQEDSAVYLCASSLAEGAWTEAFFGQGTRLTVV.

This chain's CDR3 is CASSSPDSGGPYEQYF. The CDR3 DNA is TGTGCCAGCAGCTCCCCTGATTCGGGGGGCCCCTACGAGCAGTACTTC. This chain links TRBV21-1 with TRBJ2-7; the listed D gene, TRBD2, was not tested against the DNA. TRBV21-1 is an annotated pseudogene. The CDR3 is made up of 16 amino acids.

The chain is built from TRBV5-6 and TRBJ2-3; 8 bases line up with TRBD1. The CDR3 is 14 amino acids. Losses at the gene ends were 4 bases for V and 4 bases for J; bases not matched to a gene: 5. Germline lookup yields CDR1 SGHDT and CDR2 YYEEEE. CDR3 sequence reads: CASSAGTGSDTQYF. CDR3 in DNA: TGTGCCAGCAGCGCCGGGACAGGTTCAGATACGCAGTATTTT. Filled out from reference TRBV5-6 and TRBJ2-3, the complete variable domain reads DAGVTQSPTHLIKTRGQQVTLRCSPKSGHDTVSWYQQALGQGPQFIFQYYEEEERQRGNFPDRFSGHQFPNYSSELNVNALLLGDSALYLCASSAGTGSDTQYFGPGTRLTVL.

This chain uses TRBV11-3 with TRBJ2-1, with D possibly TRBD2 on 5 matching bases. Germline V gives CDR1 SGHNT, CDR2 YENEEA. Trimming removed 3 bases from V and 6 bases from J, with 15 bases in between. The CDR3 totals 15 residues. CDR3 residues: CASSLRGSGPNEQFF. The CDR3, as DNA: TGTGCCAGCAGCTTGCGTGGGAGTGGGCCCAATGAGCAGTTCTTC.

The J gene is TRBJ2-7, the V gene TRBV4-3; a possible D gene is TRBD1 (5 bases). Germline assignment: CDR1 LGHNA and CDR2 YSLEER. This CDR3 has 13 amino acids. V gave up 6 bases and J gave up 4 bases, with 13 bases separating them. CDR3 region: CASSRSQGYEQYF. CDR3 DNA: TGCGCCAGCAGTCGAAGCCAGGGATACGAGCAGTACTTC.

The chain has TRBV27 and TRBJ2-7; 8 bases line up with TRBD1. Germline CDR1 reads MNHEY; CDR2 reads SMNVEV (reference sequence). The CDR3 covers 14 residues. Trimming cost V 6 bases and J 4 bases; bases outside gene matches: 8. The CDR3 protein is CASRQGDGLYEQYF. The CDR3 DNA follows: TGTGCCAGCAGACAGGGGGACGGTCTTTACGAGCAGTACTTC.

CDR3 sequence (DNA): TGTGCCAGCAGTGAAGCGCCGACAGGGGCCTACGAGCAGTACTTC. Translation: CASSEAPTGAYEQYF. The chain employs TRBV6-1 and TRBJ2-7, with 8 bases that match TRBD1. Germline values: CDR1 MNHNS, CDR2 SASEGT. The trim removed 0 bases at V and 2 bases at J, leaving 3 bases unmatched. This CDR3 spans 15 amino acids.

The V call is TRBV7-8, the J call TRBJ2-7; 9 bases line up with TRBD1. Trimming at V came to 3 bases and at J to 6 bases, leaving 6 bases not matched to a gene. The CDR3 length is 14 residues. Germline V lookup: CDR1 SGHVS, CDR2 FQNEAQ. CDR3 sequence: CASSLPPGQGEQYF. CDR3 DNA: TGTGCCAGCAGCTTGCCCCCGGGACAGGGCGAGCAGTACTTC.

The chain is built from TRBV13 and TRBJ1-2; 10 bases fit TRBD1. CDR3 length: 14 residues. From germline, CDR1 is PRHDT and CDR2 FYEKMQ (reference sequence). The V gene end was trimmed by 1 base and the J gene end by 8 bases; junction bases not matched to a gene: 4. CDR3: CASSLAGTGVGYTF. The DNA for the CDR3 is TGTGCCAGCAGCTTAGCTGGGACAGGGGTCGGCTACACCTTC. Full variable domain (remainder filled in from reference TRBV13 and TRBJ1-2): AAGVIQSPRHLIKEKRETATLKCYPIPRHDTVYWYQQGPGQDPQFLISFYEKMQSDKGSIPDRFSAQQFSDYHSELNMSSLELGDSALYFCASSLAGTGVGYTFGSGTRLTVV.

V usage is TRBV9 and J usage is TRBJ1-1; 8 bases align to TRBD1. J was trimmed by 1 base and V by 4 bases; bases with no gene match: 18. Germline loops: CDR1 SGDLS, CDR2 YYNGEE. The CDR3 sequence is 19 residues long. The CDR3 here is CASSSGPNGGTGQNTEAFF. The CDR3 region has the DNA TGTGCCAGCAGCTCCGGACCGAACGGGGGGACAGGACAGAACACTGAAGCTTTCTTT.

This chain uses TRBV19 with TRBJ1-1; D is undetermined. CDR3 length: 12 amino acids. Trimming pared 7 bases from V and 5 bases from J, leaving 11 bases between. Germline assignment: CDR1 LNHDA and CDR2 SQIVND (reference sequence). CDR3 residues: CASMRSWTEAFF. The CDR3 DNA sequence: TGTGCCAGTATGAGGAGTTGGACTGAAGCTTTCTTT.

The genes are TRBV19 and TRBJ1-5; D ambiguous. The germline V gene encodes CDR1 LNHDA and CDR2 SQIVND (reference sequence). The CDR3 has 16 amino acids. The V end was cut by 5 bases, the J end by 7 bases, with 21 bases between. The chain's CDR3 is CASSVPLGIGGQPQHF. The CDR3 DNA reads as TGTGCCAGTAGTGTACCCCTCGGGATAGGCGGGCAGCCCCAGCATTTT.

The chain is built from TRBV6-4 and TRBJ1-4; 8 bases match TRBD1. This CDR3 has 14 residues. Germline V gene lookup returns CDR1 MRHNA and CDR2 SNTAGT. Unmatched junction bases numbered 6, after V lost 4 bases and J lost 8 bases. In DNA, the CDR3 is TGTGCCAGCAGTGGGACAGGGCCTGAAGAAAAACTGTTTTTT. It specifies CASSGTGPEEKLFF.

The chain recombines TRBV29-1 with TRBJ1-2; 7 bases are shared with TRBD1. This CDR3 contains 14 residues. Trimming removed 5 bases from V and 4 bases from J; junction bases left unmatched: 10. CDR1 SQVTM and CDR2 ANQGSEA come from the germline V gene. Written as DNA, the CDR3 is TGCAGCGTTTTATCTCGGAGGGGGCCCTATGGCTACACCTTC. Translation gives CSVLSRRGPYGYTF.

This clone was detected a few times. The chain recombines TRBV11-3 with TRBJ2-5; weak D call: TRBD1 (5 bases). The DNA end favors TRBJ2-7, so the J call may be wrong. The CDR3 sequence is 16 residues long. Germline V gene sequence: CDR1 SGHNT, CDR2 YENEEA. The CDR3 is CASSPGSGNGQDEQYF. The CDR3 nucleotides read TGTGCCAGCAGCCCAGGGTCAGGGAACGGCCAGGACGAGCAGTACTTC.

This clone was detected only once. This CDR3 reads CASSQVGDRGLQPQHF. In DNA, the CDR3 is TGCGCCAGCAGCCAAGTCGGGGACAGGGGTCTTCAGCCCCAGCATTTT. The V call is TRBV4-1, the J call TRBJ1-5; 10 positions agree with TRBD1. This CDR3 region has 16 residues. J gave up 6 bases and V 1 base, and 6 bases lay outside the gene matches. Germline V gives CDR1 MGHRA, CDR2 YSYEKL.

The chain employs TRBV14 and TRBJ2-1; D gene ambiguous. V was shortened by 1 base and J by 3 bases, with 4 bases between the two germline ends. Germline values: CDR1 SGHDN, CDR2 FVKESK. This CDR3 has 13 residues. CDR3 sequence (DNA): TGTGCCAGCAGCCAAGGCAGCTACAATGAGCAGTTCTTC. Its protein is CASSQGSYNEQFF. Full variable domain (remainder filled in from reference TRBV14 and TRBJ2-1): EAGVTQFPSHSVIEKGQTVTLRCDPISGHDNLYWYRRVMGKEIKFLLHFVKESKQDESGMPNNRFLAERTGGTYSTLKVQPAELEDSGVYFCASSQGSYNEQFFGPGTRLTVL.

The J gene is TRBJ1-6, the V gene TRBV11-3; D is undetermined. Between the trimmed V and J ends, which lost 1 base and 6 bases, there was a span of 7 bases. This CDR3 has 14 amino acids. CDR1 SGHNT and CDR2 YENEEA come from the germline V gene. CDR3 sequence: CASSLVRANSPLHF. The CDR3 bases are TGTGCCAGCAGCTTAGTGCGGGCTAATTCACCCCTCCACTTT.

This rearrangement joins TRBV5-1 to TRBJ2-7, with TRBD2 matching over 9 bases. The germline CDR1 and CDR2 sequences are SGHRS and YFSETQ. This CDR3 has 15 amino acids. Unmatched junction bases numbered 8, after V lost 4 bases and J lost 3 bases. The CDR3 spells CASSPIAGANYEQYF. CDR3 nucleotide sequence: TGCGCCAGCAGCCCTATAGCGGGGGCCAACTACGAGCAGTACTTC. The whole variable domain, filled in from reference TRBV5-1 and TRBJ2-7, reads KAGVTQTPRYLIKTRGQQVTLSCSPISGHRSVSWYQQTPGQGLQFLFEYFSETQRNKGNFPGRFSGRQFSNSRSEMNVSTLELGDSALYLCASSPIAGANYEQYFGPGTRLTVT.

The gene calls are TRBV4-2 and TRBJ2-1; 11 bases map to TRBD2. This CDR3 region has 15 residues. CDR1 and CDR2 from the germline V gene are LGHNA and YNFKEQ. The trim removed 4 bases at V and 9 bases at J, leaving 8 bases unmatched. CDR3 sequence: CASSLSSGGPSEQFF. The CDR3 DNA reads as TGTGCCAGCAGCCTATCTAGCGGGGGGCCCTCTGAGCAGTTCTTC.

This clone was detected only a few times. The chain's CDR3 is CASSVGVSGAGGELFF. Here the CDR3 DNA reads TGTGCCAGCAGCGTAGGTGTTAGCGGGGCTGGCGGGGAGCTGTTTTTT. This chain links TRBV9 with TRBJ2-2; TRBD2 aligns across 8 bases. J was trimmed by 7 bases and V by 0 bases; bases with no gene match: 8. In germline, CDR1 is SGDLS, CDR2 YYNGEE. This CDR3 has 16 residues.

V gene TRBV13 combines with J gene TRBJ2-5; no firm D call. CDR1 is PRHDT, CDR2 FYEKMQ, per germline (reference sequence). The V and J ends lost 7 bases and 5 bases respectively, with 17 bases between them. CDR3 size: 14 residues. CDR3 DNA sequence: TGTGCCAGCACAAAAGAGCAGCGTGTGGAGACCCAGTACTTC. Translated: CASTKEQRVETQYF.

As DNA, the CDR3 is TGCGCCAGCAGCCAACTCACAGGGAATTCACCCCTCCACTTT. Translation gives CASSQLTGNSPLHF. The chain links TRBV4-3 to TRBJ1-6, with a tentative D call TRBD1 (6 bases). This CDR3 has 14 residues. Germline CDR1 reads LGHNA; CDR2 reads YSLEER. Deletions cut 2 bases from V and 7 bases from J, with 9 bases between.

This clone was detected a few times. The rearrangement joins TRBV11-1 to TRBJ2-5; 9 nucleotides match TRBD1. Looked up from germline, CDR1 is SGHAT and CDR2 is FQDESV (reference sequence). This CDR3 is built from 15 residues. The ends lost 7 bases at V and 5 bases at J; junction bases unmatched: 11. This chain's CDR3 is CASNGGQGLQETQYF. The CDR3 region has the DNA TGTGCCAGCAATGGGGGACAGGGTTTGCAGGAGACCCAGTACTTC.

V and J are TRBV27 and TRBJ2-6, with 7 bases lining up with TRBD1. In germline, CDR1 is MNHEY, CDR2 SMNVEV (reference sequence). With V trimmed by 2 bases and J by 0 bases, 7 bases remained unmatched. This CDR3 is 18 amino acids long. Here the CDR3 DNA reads TGTGCCAGCAGTTTACTCCGGGACAGCAGCTCTGGGGCCAACGTCCTGACTTTC. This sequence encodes CASSLLRDSSSGANVLTF.

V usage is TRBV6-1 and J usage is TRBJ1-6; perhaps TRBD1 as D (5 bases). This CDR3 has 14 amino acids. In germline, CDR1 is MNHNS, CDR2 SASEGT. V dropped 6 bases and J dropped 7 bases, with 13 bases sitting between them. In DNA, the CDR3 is TGTGCCAGCAGCGTCGGGGGGGTCAATTCACCCCTCCACTTT. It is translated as CASSVGGVNSPLHF.